The clone carrying this T cell receptor beta chain came up once. No antigen is known for it. Germline CDR1 reads LNHDA; CDR2 reads SQIVND (reference sequence). Deletions cut 6 bases from V and 9 bases from J, with 9 bases between. The CDR3 length is 11 residues. The sample originates from a study of OX40 agonist ivuxolimab in advanced cancers. On the study more broadly: Patient treatment consisted of intravenous ivuxolimab administration every 2 weeks at 0.01 to 10 mg/kg.

Patients who had autoimmune disease history or got systemic immunosuppression were left out. Measured with immunoSEQ multiplex PCR; TCRdb has only the in-frame clones, and not every one. The table shows about 48,000 clones, with about 87% occurring only once. Study-wide points: More expanded clones were found, on average, in CD8+ than in CD4+ T cells. Clones of CD4+ and CD8+ blood T cells grew by week 6 at doses of 0.1 to 3.0 mg/kg.

The rearrangement uses TRBV19 and TRBJ2-1; no clear D gene. This TCR came from an adult with an advanced solid tumor such as melanoma, head and neck, liver or kidney cancer. Specimen: CD4+ or CD8+ T cells sorted from blood, collected in a trial of the OX40 agonist ivuxolimab. The CDR3 DNA is TGTGCCAGTAGACGAGGTGGTGAGCAGTTCTTC. This translates into CASRRGGEQFF.